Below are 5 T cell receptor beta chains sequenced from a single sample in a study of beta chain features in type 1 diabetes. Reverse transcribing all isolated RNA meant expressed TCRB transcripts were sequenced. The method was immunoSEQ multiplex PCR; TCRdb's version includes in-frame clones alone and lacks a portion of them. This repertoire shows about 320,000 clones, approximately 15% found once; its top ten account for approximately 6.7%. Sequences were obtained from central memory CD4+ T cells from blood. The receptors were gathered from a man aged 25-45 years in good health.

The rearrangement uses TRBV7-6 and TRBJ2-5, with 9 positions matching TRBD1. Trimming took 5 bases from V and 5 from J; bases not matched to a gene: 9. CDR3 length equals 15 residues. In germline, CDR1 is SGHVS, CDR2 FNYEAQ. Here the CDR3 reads CASSLGQGVRETQYF. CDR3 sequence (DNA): TGTGCCAGCAGCCTGGGACAGGGCGTTCGGGAGACCCAGTACTTC.

The CDR3 bases are TGCGCCAGCAGCTTGGATTGGTACAAGGGATCTCATCAGCCCCAGCATTTT. Its translation: CASSLDWYKGSHQPQHF. The chain links TRBV5-1 to TRBJ1-5; D unclear. Trimming stripped 0 bases from V and 5 bases from J, with 18 bases between. This CDR3 comprises 17 residues. CDR1 SGHRS and CDR2 YFSETQ come from the germline V gene.

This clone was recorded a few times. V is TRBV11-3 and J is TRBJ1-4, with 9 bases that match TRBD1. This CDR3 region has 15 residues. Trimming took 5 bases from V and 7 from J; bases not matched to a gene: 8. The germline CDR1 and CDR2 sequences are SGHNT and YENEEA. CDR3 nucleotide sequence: TGTGCCAGCAGCAACCGAGACAGGGGGTTTGAAAAACTGTTTTTT. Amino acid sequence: CASSNRDRGFEKLFF. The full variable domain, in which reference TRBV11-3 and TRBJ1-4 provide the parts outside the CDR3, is EAGVVQSPRYKIIEKKQPVAFWCNPISGHNTLYWYLQNLGQGPELLIRYENEEAVDDSQLPKDRFSAERLKGVDSTLKIQPAELGDSAVYLCASSNRDRGFEKLFFGSGTQLSVL.

The DNA for the CDR3 is TGCGCCAGCAGCCAATCTACAGGGGCACCAAATTCACCCCTCCACTTT. Residues: CASSQSTGAPNSPLHF. The chain employs TRBV4-1 and TRBJ1-6; 7 positions match TRBD1. This CDR3 region has 16 residues. Germline lookup yields CDR1 MGHRA and CDR2 YSYEKL. The V and J ends lost 2 bases and 7 bases, in that order; junction bases with no gene match: 8.

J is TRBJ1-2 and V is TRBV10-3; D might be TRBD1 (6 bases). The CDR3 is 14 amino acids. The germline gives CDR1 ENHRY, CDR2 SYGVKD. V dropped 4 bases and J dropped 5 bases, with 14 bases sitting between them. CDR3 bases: TGTGCCATCAGTGGAACGACAGGAGAGTATGGCTACACCTTC. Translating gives CAISGTTGEYGYTF.